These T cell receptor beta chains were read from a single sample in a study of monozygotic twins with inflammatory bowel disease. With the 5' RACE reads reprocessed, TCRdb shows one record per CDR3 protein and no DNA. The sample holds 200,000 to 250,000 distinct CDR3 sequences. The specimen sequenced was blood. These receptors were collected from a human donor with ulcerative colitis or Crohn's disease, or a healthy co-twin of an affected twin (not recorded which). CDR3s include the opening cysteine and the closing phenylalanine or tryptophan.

CDR3 protein: CASSQRSDRLAKRTF; J gene: TRBJ1-2; V gene: TRBV7-8
CDR3 protein: CASSWGTGRNTEAFF; J gene: TRBJ1-1; V gene: TRBV5-1
CDR3 protein: CATSDGFLGELFF; J gene: TRBJ2-2; V gene: TRBV24-1
CDR3 protein: CASREDRILSYNEQFF; J gene: TRBJ2-1; V gene: TRBV5-4
CDR3 protein: CASSLLGIEQYF; J gene: TRBJ2-7; V gene: TRBV5-5
CDR3 protein: CASSYPAGVQETQYF; J gene: TRBJ2-5; V gene: TRBV7-9
CDR3 protein: CASTKMGLNTEAFF; J gene: TRBJ1-1; V gene: TRBV6-1
CDR3 protein: CASSPQYGYTF; J gene: TRBJ1-2; V gene: TRBV7-9
CDR3 protein: CASSFQGAEAFF; J gene: TRBJ1-1; V gene: TRBV7-9
CDR3 protein: CASSLVLADEQFF; J gene: TRBJ2-1; V gene: TRBV7-9
CDR3 protein: CASSPGLTSTDTQYF; J gene: TRBJ2-3; V gene: TRBV7-3
CDR3 protein: CASSVRATNEKLFF; J gene: TRBJ1-4; V gene: TRBV2
CDR3 protein: CSVEVWGGTEAFF; J gene: TRBJ1-1; V gene: TRBV29-1
CDR3 protein: CASSQAPPVQETQYF; J gene: TRBJ2-5; V gene: TRBV4-1
CDR3 protein: CASSPGSSPLHF; J gene: TRBJ1-6; V gene: TRBV18
CDR3 protein: CASSPSSTRLFYEQYF; J gene: TRBJ2-7; V gene: TRBV18
CDR3 protein: CASSLMTGGYEQYF; J gene: TRBJ2-7; V gene: TRBV27
CDR3 protein: CASKGQGQETQYF; J gene: TRBJ2-5; V gene: TRBV11-2
CDR3 protein: CASSLLGTGRMRDEAFF; J gene: TRBJ1-1; V gene: TRBV7-7
CDR3 protein: CASSLVLPSTDTQYF; J gene: TRBJ2-3; V gene: TRBV5-4
CDR3 protein: CASSWTGGVNTEAFF; J gene: TRBJ1-1; V gene: TRBV7-2
CDR3 protein: CASSLLGDRETQYF; J gene: TRBJ2-5; V gene: TRBV27
CDR3 protein: CSADQANRGNQPQHF; J gene: TRBJ1-5; V gene: TRBV20-1
CDR3 protein: CASSPDTYYEQYF; J gene: TRBJ2-7; V gene: TRBV3-1
CDR3 protein: CASSLVGGVWSDTQYF; J gene: TRBJ2-3; V gene: TRBV7-2
CDR3 protein: CASSLEGMNTEAFF; J gene: TRBJ1-1; V gene: TRBV5-1
CDR3 protein: CASSRDVGLNTEAFF; J gene: TRBJ1-1; V gene: TRBV4-1
CDR3 protein: CASSLGAREQYF; J gene: TRBJ2-7; V gene: TRBV7-2
CDR3 protein: CAISESLSGAEQFF; J gene: TRBJ2-1; V gene: TRBV10-3
CDR3 protein: CASSPGTGMYEQYF; J gene: TRBJ2-7; V gene: TRBV9
CDR3 protein: CASSLDRGPNQPQHF; J gene: TRBJ1-5; V gene: TRBV7-2
CDR3 protein: CASKPIAAGGKETQYF; J gene: TRBJ2-5; V gene: TRBV6-1
CDR3 protein: CATSDWAAGGETQYF; J gene: TRBJ2-5; V gene: TRBV24-1
CDR3 protein: CSARGLWWREGLGTDTQYF; J gene: TRBJ2-3; V gene: TRBV20-1
CDR3 protein: CASSLGAGRDGYTF; J gene: TRBJ1-2; V gene: TRBV7-2
CDR3 protein: CASSSISGASGGPSTDTQYF; J gene: TRBJ2-3; V gene: TRBV5-1
CDR3 protein: CASSLAALQETQYF; J gene: TRBJ2-5; V gene: TRBV3-1
CDR3 protein: CASSLADRGYSYNEQFF; J gene: TRBJ2-1; V gene: TRBV5-1
CDR3 protein: CASSSLPERGAFF; J gene: TRBJ1-1; V gene: TRBV7-2
CDR3 protein: CASSGGGVSYGYTF; J gene: TRBJ1-2; V gene: TRBV5-6
CDR3 protein: CASSLEVRRPGYGYTF; J gene: TRBJ1-2; V gene: TRBV5-4
CDR3 protein: CASSPGVSNTEAFF; J gene: TRBJ1-1; V gene: TRBV5-6
CDR3 protein: CASTPGGITDTQYF; J gene: TRBJ2-3; V gene: TRBV12-3/TRBV12-4
CDR3 protein: CASSPQDRENSPLHF; J gene: TRBJ1-6; V gene: TRBV18
CDR3 protein: CASTSPRGNTIYF; J gene: TRBJ1-3; V gene: TRBV6-5
CDR3 protein: CASSQEQLNQPQHF; J gene: TRBJ1-5; V gene: TRBV4-1
CDR3 protein: CASSYKNGYTF; J gene: TRBJ1-2; V gene: TRBV6-6
CDR3 protein: CASSSPLQREQYF; J gene: TRBJ2-7; V gene: TRBV6-2/TRBV6-3
CDR3 protein: CASELADEQYF; J gene: TRBJ2-7; V gene: TRBV3-1
CDR3 protein: CASSHGGAAYNEQFF; J gene: TRBJ2-1; V gene: TRBV11-2
CDR3 protein: CASSVLGPGTEAFF; J gene: TRBJ1-1; V gene: TRBV6-1
CDR3 protein: CASSGGETQAYNEQFF; J gene: TRBJ2-1; V gene: TRBV5-6
CDR3 protein: CASSSRPQGPEQFF; J gene: TRBJ2-1; V gene: TRBV7-6
CDR3 protein: CASSLARVGAGGYTF; J gene: TRBJ1-2; V gene: TRBV7-8
CDR3 protein: CASSTRDNSYNEQFF; J gene: TRBJ2-1; V gene: TRBV7-9
CDR3 protein: CASSYQGLAGVYNEQFF; J gene: TRBJ2-1; V gene: TRBV6-2/TRBV6-3